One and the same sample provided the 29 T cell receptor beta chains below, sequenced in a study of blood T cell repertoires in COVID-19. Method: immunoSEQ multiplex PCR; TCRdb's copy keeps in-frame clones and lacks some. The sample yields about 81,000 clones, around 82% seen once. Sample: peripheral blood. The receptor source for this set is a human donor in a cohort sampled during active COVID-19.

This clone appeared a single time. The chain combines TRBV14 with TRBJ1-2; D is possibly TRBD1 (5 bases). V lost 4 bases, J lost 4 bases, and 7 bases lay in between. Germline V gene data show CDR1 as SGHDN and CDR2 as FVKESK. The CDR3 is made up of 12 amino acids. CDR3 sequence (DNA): TGTGCCAGCAGCCCTGACAGCTATGGCTACACCTTC. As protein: CASSPDSYGYTF.

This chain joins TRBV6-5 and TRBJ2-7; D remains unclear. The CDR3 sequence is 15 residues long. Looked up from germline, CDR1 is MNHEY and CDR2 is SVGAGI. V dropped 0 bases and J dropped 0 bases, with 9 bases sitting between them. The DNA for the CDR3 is TGTGCCAGCAGTTACTCGTGGCAAAACTCCTACGAGCAGTACTTC. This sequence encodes CASSYSWQNSYEQYF.

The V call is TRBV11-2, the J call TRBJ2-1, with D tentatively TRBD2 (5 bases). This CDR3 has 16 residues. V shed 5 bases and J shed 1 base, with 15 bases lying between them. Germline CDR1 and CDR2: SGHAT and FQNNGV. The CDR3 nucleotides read TGTGCCAGCAGCCGTGCCGGAAGGAGGTCCTACAATGAGCAGTTCTTC. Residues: CASSRAGRRSYNEQFF.

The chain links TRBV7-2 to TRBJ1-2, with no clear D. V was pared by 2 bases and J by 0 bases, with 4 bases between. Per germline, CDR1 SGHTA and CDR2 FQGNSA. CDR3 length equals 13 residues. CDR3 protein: CASSLLANYGYTF. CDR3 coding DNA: TGTGCCAGCAGCTTACTAGCTAACTATGGCTACACCTTC.

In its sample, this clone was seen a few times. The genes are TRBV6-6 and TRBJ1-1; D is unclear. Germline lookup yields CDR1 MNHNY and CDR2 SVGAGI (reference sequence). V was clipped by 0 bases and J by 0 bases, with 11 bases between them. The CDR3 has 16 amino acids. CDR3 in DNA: TGTGCCAGCAGTTACTCGCAGGTGGCAATGAACACTGAAGCTTTCTTT. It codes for CASSYSQVAMNTEAFF.

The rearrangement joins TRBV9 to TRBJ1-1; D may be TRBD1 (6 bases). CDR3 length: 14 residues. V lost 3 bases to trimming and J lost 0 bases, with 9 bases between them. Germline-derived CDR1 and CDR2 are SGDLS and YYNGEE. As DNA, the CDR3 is TGTGCCAGCAGCGAGGGGGTCCTGAACACTGAAGCTTTCTTT. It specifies CASSEGVLNTEAFF.

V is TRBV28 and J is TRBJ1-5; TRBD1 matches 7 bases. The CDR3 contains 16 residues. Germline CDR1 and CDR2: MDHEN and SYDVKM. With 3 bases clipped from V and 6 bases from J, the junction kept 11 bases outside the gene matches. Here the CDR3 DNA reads TGTGCCAGCAGTTTTCGAGAAGGGGGCGCGGGTCAGCCCCAGCATTTT. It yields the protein CASSFREGGAGQPQHF.

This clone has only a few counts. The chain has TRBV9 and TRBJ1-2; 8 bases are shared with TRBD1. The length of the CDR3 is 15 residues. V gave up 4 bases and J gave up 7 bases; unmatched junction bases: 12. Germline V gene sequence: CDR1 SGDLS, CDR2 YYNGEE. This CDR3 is CASSFQLQGVGGYTF. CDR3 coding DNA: TGTGCCAGCAGCTTCCAGTTACAGGGGGTGGGTGGCTACACCTTC.

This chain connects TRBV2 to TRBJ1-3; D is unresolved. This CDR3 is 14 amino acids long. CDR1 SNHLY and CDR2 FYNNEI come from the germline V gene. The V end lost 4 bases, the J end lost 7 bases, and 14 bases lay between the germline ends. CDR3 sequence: CASSVRGRPNTIYF. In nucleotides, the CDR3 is TGTGCCAGCAGTGTTCGTGGCAGGCCCAACACCATATATTTT.

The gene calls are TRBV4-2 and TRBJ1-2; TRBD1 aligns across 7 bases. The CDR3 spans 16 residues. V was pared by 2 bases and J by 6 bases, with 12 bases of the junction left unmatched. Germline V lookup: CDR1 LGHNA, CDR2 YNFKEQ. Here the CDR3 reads CASSQRPGTVTDGYTF. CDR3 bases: TGTGCCAGCAGCCAACGTCCCGGGACAGTGACGGATGGCTACACCTTC.

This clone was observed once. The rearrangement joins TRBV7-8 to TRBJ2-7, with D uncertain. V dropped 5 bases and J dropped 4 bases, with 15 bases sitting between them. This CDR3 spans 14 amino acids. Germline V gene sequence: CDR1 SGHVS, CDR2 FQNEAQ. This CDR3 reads CASSPLRKYYEQYF. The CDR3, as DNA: TGTGCCAGCAGCCCCTTGCGAAAGTATTACGAGCAGTACTTC.

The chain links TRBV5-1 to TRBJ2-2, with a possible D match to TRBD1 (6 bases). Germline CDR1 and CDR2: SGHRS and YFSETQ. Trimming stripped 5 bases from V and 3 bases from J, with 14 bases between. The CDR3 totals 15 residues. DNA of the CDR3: TGCGCCAGCAGTTATACCAGGGGTGACACCGGGGAGCTGTTTTTT. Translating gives CASSYTRGDTGELFF.

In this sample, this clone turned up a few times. CDR3 amino acids: CASTLRGNQPQHF. In nucleotides, the CDR3 is TGTGCCAGCACCCTGAGAGGGAATCAGCCCCAGCATTTT. The J gene is TRBJ1-5, the V gene TRBV12-3 or TRBV12-4; D not certain. The length of the CDR3 is 13 residues. Trimming pared 7 bases from V and 4 bases from J, leaving 11 bases between.

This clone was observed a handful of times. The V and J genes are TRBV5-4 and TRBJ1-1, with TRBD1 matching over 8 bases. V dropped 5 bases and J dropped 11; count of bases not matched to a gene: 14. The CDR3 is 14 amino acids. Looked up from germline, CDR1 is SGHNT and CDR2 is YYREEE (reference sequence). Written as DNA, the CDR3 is TGTGCCAGCAGATACCAGGGGGCTGGAGGGGTCGCTTTCTTT. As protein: CASRYQGAGGVAFF.

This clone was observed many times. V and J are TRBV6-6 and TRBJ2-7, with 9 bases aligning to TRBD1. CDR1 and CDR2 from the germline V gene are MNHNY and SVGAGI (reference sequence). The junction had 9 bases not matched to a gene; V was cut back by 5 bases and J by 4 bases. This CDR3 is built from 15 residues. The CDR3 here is CASSQIRDREYEQYF. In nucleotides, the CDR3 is TGTGCCAGCAGTCAAATCAGGGACAGGGAGTACGAGCAGTACTTC.

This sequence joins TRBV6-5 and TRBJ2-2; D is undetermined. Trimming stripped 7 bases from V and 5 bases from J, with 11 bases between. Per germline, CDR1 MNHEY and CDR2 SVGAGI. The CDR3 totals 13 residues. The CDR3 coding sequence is TGTGCCAGCACCGCCTTCGGTACCGGGGAGCTGTTTTTT. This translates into CASTAFGTGELFF.

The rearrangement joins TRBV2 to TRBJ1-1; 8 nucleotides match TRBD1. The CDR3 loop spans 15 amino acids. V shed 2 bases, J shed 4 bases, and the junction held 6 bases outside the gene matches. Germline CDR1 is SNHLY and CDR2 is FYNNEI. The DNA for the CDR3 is TGTGCCAGCAGTGAACGATCAGGGGGCGGCACTGAAGCTTTCTTT. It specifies CASSERSGGGTEAFF.

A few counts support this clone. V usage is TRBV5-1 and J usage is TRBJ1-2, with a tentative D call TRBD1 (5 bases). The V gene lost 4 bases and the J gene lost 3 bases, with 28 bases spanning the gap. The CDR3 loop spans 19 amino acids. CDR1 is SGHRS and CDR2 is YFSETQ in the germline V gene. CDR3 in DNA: TGCGCCAGCAGCCCCTCCTTGCCCCACCCAGGGTCCCCTGACTATGGCTACACCTTC. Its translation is CASSPSLPHPGSPDYGYTF.

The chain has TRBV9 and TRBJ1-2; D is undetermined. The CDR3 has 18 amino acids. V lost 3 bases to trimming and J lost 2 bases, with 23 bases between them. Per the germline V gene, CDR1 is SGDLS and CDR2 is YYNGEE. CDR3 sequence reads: CASSAQPSTASENYGYTF. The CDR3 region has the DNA TGTGCCAGCAGCGCACAACCGTCGACGGCCTCGGAGAACTATGGCTACACCTTC.

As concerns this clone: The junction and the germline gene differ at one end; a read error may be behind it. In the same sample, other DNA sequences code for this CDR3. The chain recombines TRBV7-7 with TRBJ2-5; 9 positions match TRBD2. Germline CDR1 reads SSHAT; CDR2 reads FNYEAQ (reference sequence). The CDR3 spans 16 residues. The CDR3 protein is CASSLGLAGLQETQYF. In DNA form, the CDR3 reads TGTGCTAGCAGCTTAGGGCTAGCGGGGCTCCAAGAGACCCAGTACTTC.

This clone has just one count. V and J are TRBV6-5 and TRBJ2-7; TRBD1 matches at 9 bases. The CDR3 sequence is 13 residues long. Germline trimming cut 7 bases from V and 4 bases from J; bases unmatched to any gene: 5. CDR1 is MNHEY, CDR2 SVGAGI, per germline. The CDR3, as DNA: TGTGCCAGCAAGGGACAGGGTATTTACGAGCAGTACTTC. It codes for CASKGQGIYEQYF.

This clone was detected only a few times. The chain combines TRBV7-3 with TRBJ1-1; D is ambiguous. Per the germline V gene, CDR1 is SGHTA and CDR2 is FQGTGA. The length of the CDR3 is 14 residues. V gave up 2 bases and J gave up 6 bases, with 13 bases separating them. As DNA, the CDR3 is TGTGCCAGCAGCTTAGAGTATATGGTCTCTGAAGCTTTCTTT. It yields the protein CASSLEYMVSEAFF.

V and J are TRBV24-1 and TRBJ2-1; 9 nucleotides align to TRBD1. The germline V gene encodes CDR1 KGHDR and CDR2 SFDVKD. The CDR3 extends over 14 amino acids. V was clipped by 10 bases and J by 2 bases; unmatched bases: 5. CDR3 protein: CATGTGWPYNEQFF. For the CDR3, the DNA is TGTGCCACGGGGACAGGGTGGCCCTACAATGAGCAGTTCTTC.

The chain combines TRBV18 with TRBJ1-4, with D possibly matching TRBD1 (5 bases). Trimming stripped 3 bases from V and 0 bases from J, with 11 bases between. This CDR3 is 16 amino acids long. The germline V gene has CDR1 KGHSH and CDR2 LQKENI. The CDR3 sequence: CASSPPDRATNEKLFF. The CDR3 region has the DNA TGTGCCAGCTCACCGCCCGACAGAGCAACTAATGAAAAACTGTTTTTT.

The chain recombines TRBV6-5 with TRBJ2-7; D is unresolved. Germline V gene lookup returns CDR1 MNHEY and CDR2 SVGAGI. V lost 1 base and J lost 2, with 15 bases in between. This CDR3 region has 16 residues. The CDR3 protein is CASSYWPPGRTYEQYF. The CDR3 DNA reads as TGTGCCAGCAGTTACTGGCCCCCTGGCAGAACCTACGAGCAGTACTTC.

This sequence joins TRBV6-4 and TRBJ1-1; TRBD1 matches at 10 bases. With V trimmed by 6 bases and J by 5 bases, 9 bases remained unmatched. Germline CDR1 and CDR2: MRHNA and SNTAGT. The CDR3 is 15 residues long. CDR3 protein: CASRDTDRGLTEAFF. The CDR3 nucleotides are TGTGCCAGCAGAGATACAGACAGGGGGCTGACTGAAGCTTTCTTT.

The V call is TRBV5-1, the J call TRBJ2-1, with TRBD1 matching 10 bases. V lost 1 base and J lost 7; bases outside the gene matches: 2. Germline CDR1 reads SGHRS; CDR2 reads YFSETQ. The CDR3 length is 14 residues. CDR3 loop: CASSLRQGANEQFF. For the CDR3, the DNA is TGCGCCAGCAGCTTGAGACAGGGGGCAAATGAGCAGTTCTTC.

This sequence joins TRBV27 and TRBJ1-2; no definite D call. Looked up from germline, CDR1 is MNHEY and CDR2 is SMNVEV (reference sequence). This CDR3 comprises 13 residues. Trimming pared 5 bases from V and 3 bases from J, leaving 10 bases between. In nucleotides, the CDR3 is TGTGCCAGCAGTAGAGGGCCTGACTATGGCTACACCTTC. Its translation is CASSRGPDYGYTF.

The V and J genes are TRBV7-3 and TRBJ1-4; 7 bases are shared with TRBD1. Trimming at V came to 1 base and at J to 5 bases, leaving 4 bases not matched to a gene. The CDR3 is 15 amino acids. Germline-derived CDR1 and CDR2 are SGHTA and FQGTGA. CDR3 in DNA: TGTGCCAGCAGCTTAATGGGGACAGAAAATGAAAAACTGTTTTTT. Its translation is CASSLMGTENEKLFF.